The clone carrying this T cell receptor (beta chain) appeared many times. Antigen specificity is unknown. This sample is drawn from a study of response to subunit inactivated influenza vaccine. Overall study findings and caveats: Authors suggested seasonal influenza vaccinations each recruit few new T cells.

Each CDR3 protein gets one entry after TCRdb re-called the RT-PCR reads with MiXCR. The table records hundreds of thousands of distinct CDR3 sequences, 15% to 18% of them present only once. CDR3 length: 14 residues. Trimming shortened V by 5 bases and J by 2 bases, and 11 bases separated the two germline ends. The chain links TRBV12-3 or TRBV12-4 to TRBJ2-3, with D perhaps TRBD2 (6 bases). This clonotype was sampled from a man aged 45-65 years who received an inactivated influenza vaccine. The starting material was PBMCs from blood, obtained 11 to 12 days after vaccination. The chain's CDR3 is CASSNTGVTDTQYF. For the CDR3, the DNA is TGTGCCAGCAGTAATACGGGGGTCACAGATACGCAGTATTTT.